This TCR beta chain derives from a study of blood T cell repertoires in COVID-19. Across the study: From the United States, Italy and Spain came samples of acute and convalescent COVID-19. PBMCs, B-cell-depleted T cells, or T cells were the source of the cDNA or gDNA that made up the material.

How the authors handled the data: Scientists estimated how many nucleated cells there were by amplifying reference gene primers. Profiling relied on immunoSEQ multiplex PCR, and the TCRdb table lists in-frame clones only, not all of them. V, J and clone size were drawn from that table, and D and trimming were deduced from the DNA. The table has more than 50,000 clones, roughly four fifths seen once. The V segment lost 9 bases and the J segment 2 bases; nucleotides outside the gene matches: 6. Germline V gene data show CDR1 as ENHRY and CDR2 as SYGVKD. The CDR3 has 13 amino acids. Material: peripheral blood. V gene TRBV10-3 combines with J gene TRBJ2-5; TRBD1 aligns across 7 bases. This receptor was obtained from a woman aged 55-70 years with acute or convalescent COVID-19. The CDR3 here is CAIPTGQQETQYF. Written as DNA, the CDR3 is TGTGCCATACCGACGGGACAGCAAGAGACCCAGTACTTC.